This is a list of T cell receptor beta chains from one sample in a study of CD8 T cells in Susac syndrome. MiXCR, applied by TCRdb to the immunoSEQ multiplex PCR reads, yields one record per CDR3 protein. This sample has roughly 180,000 distinct CDR3 sequences, with approximately 93% found just once. Sequencing was performed on CD4+ T cells from PBMCs. The source of these receptors is a human donor with multiple sclerosis. CDR3s include the opening cysteine and the closing phenylalanine or tryptophan. A D gene is named only where the DNA matches it firmly. Clone size is shown for a subset of rows, as once, few, many or a class of expanded clone.

cdr3_length d_call j_call clone_size v_call cdr3_nt cdr3_aa
15 TRBD1 TRBJ2-2 NA TRBV6-2/TRBV6-3 TGTGCCAGCAGTGACTACAGGGGGCCGGGCGGGGAGCTGTTTTTT CASSDYRGPGGELFF
17 NA TRBJ1-3 NA TRBV6-1 TGTGCCAGCAGTCCCCGCAGTGCCTTCAGCTCTGGAAACACCATATATTTT CASSPRSAFSSGNTIYF
16 NA TRBJ1-2 once TRBV7-2 TGTGCCAGCAGCGTCGGATCGGGACAACTAAACTATGGCTACACCTTC CASSVGSGQLNYGYTF
13 NA TRBJ1-1 few TRBV5-1 TGCGCCAGCAGTTTTACAGGGATCACTGAAGCTTTCTTT CASSFTGITEAFF
16 NA TRBJ1-5 once TRBV3-1 TGTGCCAGCAGCCTAGGGGGAGGACAGCTTAATCAGCCCCAGCATTTT CASSLGGGQLNQPQHF
14 NA TRBJ1-5 NA TRBV30 TGTGCCTGGAGTGTGGGGACATTGGATCAGCCCCAGCATTTT CAWSVGTLDQPQHF
17 TRBD1 TRBJ2-2 NA TRBV5-6 TGTGCCAGCAGCTTGGTTTTGACAGGGGCGAACACCGGGGAGCTGTTTTTT CASSLVLTGANTGELFF
14 NA TRBJ1-1 NA TRBV2 TGTGCCAGCAGTGATAAGGGGGGTGACACTGAAGCTTTCTTT CASSDKGGDTEAFF
13 TRBD1 TRBJ1-2 NA TRBV2 TGTGCCAGCAGTGCCGGGACAGGGGGCCCTAGCACCTTC CASSAGTGGPSTF
13 NA TRBJ2-3 NA TRBV28 TGTGCCAGCAGTTTAGGTTGGGCAGATACGCAGTATTTT CASSLGWADTQYF
18 TRBD1 TRBJ2-1 NA TRBV15 TGTGCCACCAGCAGCCGAAATGACTGGACAGGAATTTACAATGAGCAGTTCTTC CATSSRNDWTGIYNEQFF
11 NA TRBJ2-5 NA TRBV7-2 TGTGCCAGCAGCTCGGGCCCCCGGGAGTACTTC CASSSGPREYF
12 NA TRBJ2-7 NA TRBV7-2 TGTGCCAGCAGCTTAAAACTGAACGAGCAGTACTTC CASSLKLNEQYF
15 TRBD1 TRBJ1-5 NA TRBV20-1 TGCAGTGCTCCCTCCCGAGGGGGCGGCAATCAGCCCCAGCATTTT CSAPSRGGGNQPQHF
16 NA TRBJ1-6 NA TRBV7-8 TGTGCCAGCAGCTCCCTATTGAGGGGATCATCTTCACCCCTCCACTTT CASSSLLRGSSSPLHF
15 TRBD2 TRBJ2-3 NA TRBV12-3/TRBV12-4 TGTGCCAGCAGTTTGAATAGCGGGGGCGCGGATACGCAGTATTTT CASSLNSGGADTQYF
13 NA TRBJ2-5 NA TRBV19 TGTGCCAGTTCCAGGGAATACCAAGAGACCCAGTACTTC CASSREYQETQYF
15 TRBD2 TRBJ2-2 NA TRBV6-6 TGTGCCAGCAGTTACACTAGCGGGAGTAGCGGGGAGCTGTTTTTT CASSYTSGSSGELFF
15 TRBD2 TRBJ2-2 NA TRBV25-1 TGTGCCAGCAGTGTCAGCGGGAGGAACACCGGGGAGCTGTTTTTT CASSVSGRNTGELFF